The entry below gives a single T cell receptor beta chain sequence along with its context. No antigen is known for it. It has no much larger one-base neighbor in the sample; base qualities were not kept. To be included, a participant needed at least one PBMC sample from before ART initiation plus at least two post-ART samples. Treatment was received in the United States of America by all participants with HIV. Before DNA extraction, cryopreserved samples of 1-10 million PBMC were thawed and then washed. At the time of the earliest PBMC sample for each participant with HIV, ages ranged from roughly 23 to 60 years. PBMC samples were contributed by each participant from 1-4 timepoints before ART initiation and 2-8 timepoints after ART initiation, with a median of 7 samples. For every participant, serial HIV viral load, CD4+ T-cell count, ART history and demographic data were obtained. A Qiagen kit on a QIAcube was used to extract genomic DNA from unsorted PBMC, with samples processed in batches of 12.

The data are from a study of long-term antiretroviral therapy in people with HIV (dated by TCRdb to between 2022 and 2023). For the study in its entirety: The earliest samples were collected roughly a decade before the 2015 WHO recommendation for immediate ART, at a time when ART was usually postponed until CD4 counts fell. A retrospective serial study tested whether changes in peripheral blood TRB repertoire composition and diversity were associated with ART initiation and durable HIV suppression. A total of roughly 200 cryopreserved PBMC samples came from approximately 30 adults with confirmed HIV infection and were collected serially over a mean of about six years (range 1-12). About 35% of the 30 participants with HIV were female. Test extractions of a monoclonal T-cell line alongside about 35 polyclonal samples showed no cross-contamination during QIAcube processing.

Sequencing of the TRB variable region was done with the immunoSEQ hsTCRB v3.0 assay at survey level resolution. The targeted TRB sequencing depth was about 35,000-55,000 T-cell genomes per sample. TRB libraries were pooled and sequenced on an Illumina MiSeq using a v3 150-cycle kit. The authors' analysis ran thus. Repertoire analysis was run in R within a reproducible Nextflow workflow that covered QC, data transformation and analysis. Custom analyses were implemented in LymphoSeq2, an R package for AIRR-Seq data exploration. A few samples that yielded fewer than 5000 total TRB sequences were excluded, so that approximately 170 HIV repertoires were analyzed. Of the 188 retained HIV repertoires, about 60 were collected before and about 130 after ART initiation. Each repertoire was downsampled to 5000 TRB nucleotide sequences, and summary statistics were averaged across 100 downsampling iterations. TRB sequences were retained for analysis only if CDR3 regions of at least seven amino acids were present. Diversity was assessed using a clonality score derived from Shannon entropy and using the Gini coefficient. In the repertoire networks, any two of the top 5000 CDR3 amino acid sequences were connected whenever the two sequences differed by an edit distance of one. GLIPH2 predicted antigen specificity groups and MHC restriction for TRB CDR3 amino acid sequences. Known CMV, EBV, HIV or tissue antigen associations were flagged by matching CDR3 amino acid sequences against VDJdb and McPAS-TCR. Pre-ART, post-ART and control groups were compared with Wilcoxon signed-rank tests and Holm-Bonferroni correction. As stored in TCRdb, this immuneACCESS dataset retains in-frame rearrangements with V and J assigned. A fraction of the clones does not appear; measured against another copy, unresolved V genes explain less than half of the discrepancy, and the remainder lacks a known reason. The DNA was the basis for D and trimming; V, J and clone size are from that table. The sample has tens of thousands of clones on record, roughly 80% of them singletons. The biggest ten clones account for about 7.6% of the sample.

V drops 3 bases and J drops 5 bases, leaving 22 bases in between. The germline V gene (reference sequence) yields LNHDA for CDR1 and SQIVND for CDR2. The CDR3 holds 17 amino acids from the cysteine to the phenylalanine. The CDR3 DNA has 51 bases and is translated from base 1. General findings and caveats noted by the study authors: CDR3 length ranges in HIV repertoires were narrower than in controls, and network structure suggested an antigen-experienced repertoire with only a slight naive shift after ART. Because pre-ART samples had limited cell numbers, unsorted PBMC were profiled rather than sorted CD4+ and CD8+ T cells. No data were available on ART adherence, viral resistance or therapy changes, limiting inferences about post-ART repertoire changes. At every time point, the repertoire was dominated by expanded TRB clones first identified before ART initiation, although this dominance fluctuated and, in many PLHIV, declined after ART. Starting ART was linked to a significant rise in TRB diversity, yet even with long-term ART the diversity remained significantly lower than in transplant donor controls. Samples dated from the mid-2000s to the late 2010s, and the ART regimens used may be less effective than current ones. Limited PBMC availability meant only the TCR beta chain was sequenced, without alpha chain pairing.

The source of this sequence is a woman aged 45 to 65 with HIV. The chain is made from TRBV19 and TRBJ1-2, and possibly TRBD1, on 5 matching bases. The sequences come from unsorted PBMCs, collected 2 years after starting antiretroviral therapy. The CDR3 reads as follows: CASSISGAGTTPYGYTF. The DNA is TGTGCCAGTAGTATTTCAGGAGCTGGGACTACTCCTTATGGCTACACCTTC.